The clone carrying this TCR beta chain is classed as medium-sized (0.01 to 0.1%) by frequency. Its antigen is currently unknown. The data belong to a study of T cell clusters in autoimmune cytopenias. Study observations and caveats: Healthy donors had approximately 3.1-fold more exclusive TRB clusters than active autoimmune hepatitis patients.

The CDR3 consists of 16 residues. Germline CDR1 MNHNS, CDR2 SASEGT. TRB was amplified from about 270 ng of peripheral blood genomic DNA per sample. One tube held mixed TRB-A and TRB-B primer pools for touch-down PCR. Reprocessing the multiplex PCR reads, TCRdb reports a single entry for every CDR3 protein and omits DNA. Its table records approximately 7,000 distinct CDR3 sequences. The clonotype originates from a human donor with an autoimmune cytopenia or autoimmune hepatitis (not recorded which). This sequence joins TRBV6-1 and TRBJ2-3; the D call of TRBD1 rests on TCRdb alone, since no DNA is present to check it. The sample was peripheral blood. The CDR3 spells CASSGTTGRWTDTQYF.